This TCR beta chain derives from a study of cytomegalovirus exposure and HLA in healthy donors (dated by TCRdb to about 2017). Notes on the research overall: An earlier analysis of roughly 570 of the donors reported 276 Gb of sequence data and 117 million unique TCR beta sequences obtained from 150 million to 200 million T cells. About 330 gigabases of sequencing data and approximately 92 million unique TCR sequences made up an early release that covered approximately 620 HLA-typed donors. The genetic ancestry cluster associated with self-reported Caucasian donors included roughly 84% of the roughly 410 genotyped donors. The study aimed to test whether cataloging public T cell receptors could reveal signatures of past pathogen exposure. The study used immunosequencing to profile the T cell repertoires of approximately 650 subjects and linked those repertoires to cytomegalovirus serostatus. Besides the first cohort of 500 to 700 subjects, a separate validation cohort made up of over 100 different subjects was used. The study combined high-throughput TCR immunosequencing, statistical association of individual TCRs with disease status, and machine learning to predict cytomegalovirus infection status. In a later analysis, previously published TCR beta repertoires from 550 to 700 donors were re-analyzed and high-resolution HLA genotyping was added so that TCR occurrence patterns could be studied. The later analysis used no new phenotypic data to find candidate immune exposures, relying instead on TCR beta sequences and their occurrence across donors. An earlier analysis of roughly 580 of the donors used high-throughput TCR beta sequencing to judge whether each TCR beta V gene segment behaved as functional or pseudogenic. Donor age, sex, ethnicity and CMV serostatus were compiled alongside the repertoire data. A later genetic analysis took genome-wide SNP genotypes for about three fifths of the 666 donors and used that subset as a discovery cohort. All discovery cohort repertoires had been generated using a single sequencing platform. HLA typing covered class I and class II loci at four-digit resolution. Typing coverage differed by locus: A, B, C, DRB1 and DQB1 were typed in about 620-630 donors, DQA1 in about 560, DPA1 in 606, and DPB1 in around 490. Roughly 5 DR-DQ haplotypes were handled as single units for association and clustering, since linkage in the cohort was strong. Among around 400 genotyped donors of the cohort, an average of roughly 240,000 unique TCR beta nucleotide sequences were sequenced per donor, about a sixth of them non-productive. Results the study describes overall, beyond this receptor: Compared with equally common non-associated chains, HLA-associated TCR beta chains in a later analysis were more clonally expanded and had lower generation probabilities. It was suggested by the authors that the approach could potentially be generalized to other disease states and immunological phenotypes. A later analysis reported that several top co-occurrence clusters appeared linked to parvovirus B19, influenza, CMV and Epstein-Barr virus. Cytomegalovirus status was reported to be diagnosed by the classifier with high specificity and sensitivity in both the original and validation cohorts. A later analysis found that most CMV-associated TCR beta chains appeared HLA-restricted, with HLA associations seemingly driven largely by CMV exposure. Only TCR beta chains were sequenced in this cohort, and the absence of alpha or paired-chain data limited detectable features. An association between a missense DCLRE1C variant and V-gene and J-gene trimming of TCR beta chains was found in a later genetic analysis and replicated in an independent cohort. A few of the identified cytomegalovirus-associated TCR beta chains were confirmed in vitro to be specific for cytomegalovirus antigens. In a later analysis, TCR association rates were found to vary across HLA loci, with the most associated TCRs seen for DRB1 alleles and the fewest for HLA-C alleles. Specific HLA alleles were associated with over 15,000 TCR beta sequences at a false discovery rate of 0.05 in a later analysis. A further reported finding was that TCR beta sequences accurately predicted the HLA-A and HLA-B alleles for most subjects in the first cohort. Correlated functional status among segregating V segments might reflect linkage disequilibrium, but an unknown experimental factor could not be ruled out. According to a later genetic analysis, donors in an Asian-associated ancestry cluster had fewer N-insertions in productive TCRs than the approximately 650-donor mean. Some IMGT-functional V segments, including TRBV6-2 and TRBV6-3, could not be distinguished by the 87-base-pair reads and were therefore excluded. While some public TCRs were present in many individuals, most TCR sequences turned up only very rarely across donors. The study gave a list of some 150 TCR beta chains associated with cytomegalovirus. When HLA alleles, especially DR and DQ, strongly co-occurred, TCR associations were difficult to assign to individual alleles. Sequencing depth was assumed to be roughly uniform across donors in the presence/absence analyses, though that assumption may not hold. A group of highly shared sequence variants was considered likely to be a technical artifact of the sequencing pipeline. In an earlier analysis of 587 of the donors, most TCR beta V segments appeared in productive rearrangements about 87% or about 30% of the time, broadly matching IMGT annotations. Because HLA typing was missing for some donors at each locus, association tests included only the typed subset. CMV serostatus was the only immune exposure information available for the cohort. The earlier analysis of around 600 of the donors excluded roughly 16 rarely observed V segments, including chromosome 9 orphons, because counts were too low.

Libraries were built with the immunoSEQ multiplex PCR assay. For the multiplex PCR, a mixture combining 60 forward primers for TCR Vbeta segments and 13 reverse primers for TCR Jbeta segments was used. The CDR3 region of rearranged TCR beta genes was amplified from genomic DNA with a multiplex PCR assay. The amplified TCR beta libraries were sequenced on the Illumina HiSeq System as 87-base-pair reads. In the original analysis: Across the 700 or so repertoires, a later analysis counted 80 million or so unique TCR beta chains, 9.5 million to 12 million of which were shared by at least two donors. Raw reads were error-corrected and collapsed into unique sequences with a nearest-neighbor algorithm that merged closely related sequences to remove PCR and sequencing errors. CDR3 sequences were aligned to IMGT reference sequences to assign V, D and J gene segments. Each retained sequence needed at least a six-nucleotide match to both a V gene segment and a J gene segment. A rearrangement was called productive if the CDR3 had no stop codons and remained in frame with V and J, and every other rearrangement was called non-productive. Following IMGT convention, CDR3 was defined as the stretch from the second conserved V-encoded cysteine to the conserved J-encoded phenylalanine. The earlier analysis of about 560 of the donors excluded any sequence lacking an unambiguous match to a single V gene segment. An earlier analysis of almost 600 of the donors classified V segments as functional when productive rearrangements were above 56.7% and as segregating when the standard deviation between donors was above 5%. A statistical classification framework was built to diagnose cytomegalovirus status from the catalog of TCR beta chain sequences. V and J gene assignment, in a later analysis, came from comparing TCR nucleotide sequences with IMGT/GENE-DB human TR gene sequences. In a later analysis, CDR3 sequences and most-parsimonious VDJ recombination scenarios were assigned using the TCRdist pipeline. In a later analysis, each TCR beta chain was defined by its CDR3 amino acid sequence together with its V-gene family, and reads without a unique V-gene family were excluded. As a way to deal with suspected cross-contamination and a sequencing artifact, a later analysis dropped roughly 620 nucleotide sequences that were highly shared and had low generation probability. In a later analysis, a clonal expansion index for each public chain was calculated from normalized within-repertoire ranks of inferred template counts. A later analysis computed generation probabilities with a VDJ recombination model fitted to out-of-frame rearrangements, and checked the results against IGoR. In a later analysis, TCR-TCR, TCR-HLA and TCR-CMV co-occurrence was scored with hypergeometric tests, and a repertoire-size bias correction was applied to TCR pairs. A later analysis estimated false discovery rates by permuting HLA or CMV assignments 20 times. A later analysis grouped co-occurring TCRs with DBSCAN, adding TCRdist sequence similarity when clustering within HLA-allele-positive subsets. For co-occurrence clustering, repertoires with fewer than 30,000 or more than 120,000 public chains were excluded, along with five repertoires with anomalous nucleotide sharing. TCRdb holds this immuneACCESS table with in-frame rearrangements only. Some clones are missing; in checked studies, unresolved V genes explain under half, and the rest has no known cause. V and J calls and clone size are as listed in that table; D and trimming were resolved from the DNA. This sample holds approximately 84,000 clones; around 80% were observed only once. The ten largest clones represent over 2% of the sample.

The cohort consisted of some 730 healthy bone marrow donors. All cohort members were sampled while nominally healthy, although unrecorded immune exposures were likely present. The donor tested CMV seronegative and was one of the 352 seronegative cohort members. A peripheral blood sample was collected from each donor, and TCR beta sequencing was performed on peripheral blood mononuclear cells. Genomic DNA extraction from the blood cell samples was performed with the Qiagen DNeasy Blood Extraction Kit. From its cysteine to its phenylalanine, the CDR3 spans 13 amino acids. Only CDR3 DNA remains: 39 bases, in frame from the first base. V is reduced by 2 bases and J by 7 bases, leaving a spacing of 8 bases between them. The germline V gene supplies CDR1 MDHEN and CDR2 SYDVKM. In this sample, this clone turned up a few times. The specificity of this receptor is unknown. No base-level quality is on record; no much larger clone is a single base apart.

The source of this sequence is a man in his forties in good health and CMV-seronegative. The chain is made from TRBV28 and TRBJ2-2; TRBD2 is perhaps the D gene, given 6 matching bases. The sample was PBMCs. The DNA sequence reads TGTGCCAGCAGTTTAGCGGGAATCGGGGAGCTGTTTTTT. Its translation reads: CASSLAGIGELFF.